Presented here are 9 T cell receptor beta chains from one specimen sequenced in a study of a mutant IDH1 vaccine in newly diagnosed glioma (dated by TCRdb to the early 2020s). These TCRs are of unknown antigen specificity. In the paper's terms, the time point label means: week 47, end of study. Each vaccine dose, consisting of 300 ug of a 20-mer mutant IDH1 peptide in Montanide, was administered subcutaneously with topical imiquimod. To prepare the library, the immunoSEQ multiplex PCR assay was applied. TCRdb carries this immuneACCESS record with in-frame sequences only. Its versions omit some clonotypes, under half of them owing to an unresolved V gene in the studies checked, with the rest unexplained. The sample table contains around 61,000 clones; only one count was recorded for approximately 75% of them. The ten largest clones add up to 5% to 6.5% of the sample. The sample consisted of PBMCs, taken from a glioma patient whose treatment included an IDH1 peptide vaccine. The receptors here all came from a man in his fifties or sixties with glioma.

The chain couples TRBV11-1 to TRBJ2-1, with a tentative D call TRBD1 (5 bases). Trimming took 5 bases from V and 6 from J, leaving 11 bases between them. The CDR3 has 13 residues. The V gene's germline CDR1 is SGHAT and CDR2 FQDESV (reference sequence). CDR3 bases: TGTGCCAGCAGCCCAGGGTACCGCAATGAGCAGTTCTTC. Protein: CASSPGYRNEQFF.

This clone was seen more than once but under ten times. The chain couples TRBV21-1 to TRBJ2-7; TRBD1 is the table's D call and was not checked against the DNA. TRBV21-1 is recorded as a pseudogene. The CDR3 extends over 10 amino acids. CDR3 DNA sequence: TGTGCCGGGACAGGGTTCGAGCAGTACTTC. Its translation: CAGTGFEQYF.

V gene TRBV30 combines with J gene TRBJ2-7; 7 bases are a match to TRBD2. CDR3 length: 14 residues. V gave up 3 bases and J gave up 0 bases; unmatched junction bases: 5. In germline, CDR1 is GTSNPN, CDR2 SVGIG (reference sequence). CDR3 nucleotide sequence: TGTGCCTGGAGGTTGGGGGGGAGCTCCTACGAGCAGTACTTC. Encoded protein: CAWRLGGSSYEQYF.

The chain uses TRBV7-9 and TRBJ2-7, with 11 bases fitting TRBD1. Germline CDR1 and CDR2: SEHNR and FQNEAQ (reference sequence). V trimming: 8 bases; J trimming: 7 bases; junction bases outside the gene matches: 4. CDR3 length equals 12 residues. The DNA of the CDR3 is TGTGCCAGCGGACAGGGGGCGTGGGAGCAGTACTTC. It is translated as CASGQGAWEQYF.

This chain uses TRBV29-1 with TRBJ2-7; 9 positions agree with TRBD1. The CDR3 has 14 amino acids. Germline V gene lookup returns CDR1 SQVTM and CDR2 ANQGSEA. V was pared by 6 bases and J by 4 bases, with 10 bases of the junction left unmatched. The CDR3 loop is CSVAPGQGQYEQYF. In DNA form, the CDR3 reads TGCAGCGTGGCTCCGGGACAGGGTCAGTACGAGCAGTACTTC.

This chain links TRBV11-3 with TRBJ2-1; TRBD2 might be the D (5 bases). CDR1 and CDR2 from the germline V gene are SGHNT and YENEEA. The V end lost 2 bases, the J end lost 8 bases, and 7 bases lay between the germline ends. This CDR3 has 12 residues. CDR3 DNA sequence: TGTGCCAGCAGCTTAACTAGAGATGAGCAGTTCTTC. Protein sequence: CASSLTRDEQFF.

J is TRBJ1-6 and V is TRBV30; D is undetermined. Germline-derived CDR1 and CDR2 are GTSNPN and SVGIG (reference sequence). This CDR3 has 13 amino acids. V lost 1 base, J lost 9 bases, and 10 bases lay in between. The CDR3 coding sequence is TGTGCCTGGAGTGCCGGTATAGGTTCACCCCTCCACTTT. This encodes CAWSAGIGSPLHF.

This chain uses TRBV4-3 with TRBJ1-1, with D possibly being TRBD1 (6 bases). The CDR3 consists of 16 residues. Trimming took off 0 bases at V and 6 bases at J, with 17 bases between the two ends. Germline CDR1 and CDR2: LGHNA and YSLEER. The CDR3 bases are TGCGCCAGCAGCCAAGATCCTAGGGCAGGGGAAGCTGAAGCTTTCTTT. It yields the protein CASSQDPRAGEAEAFF.

CDR3 sequence: CASSQVSQNYGYTF. The CDR3, as DNA: TGCGCCAGCAGCCAAGTTAGCCAAAACTATGGCTACACCTTC. V is TRBV4-3 and J is TRBJ1-2; no reliable D call. The CDR3 extends over 14 amino acids. Germline assignment: CDR1 LGHNA and CDR2 YSLEER. V lost 1 base, J lost 2 bases, and 8 bases lay in between.